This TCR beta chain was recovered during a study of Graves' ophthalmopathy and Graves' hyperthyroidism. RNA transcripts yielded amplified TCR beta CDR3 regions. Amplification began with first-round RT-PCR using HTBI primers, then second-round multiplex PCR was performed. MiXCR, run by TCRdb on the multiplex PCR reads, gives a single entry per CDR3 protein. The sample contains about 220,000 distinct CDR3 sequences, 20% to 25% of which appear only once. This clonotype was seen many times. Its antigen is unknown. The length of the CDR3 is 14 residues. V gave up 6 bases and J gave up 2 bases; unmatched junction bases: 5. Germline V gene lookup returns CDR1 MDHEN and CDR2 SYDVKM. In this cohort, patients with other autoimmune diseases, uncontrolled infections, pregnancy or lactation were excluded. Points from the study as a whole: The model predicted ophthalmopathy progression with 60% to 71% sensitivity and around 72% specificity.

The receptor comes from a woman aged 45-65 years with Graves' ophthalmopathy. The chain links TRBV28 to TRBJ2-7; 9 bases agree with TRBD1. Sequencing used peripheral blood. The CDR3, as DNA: TGTGCCAGCAGCAGGGGACAGGGTCCCTACGAGCAGTACTTC. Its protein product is CASSRGQGPYEQYF.